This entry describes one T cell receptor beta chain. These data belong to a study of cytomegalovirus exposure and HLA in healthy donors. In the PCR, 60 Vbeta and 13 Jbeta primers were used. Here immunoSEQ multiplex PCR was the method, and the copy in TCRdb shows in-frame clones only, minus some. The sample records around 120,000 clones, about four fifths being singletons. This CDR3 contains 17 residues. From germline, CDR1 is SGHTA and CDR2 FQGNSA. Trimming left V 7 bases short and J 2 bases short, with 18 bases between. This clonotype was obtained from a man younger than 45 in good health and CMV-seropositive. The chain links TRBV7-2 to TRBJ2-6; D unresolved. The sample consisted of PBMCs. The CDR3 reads CASTFDWLNTGANVLTF. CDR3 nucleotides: TGTGCCAGCACCTTCGACTGGTTAAATACTGGGGCCAACGTCCTGACTTTC.